This T cell receptor (beta chain) originates from a study of T cell responses to AZD1222 COVID-19 vaccine. Whole-study findings and limits: Breadth and depth of Spike-specific TCRs rose after two AZD1222 doses. Clonal diversity may have been underestimated in mostly white British donors. Sampling that yielded the repertoires occurred only after the peak T cell response. Variant regions that are unmutated are reportedly the target of nearly half of spike-specific TCRs.

This CDR3 has 14 amino acids. Germline V gives CDR1 MNHNY, CDR2 SVGAGI (reference sequence). Between the trimmed V and J ends, which lost 4 bases and 0 bases, there was a span of 7 bases. As concerns this clone: Its antigen remains unknown.

Profiled with immunoSEQ multiplex PCR; TCRdb holds only in-frame clones, not every one. The top ten hold 3.5% to 5% of the sample, which has about 110,000 clones, about four fifths seen once. The source is an adult in good health. The rearrangement joins TRBV6-6 to TRBJ1-5; TRBD1 is a possible D gene (5 bases). Sequenced here: peripheral blood, sampled on day 0 of AZD1222 vaccination. CDR3 sequence reads: CASSLQDSNQPQHF. For the CDR3, the DNA is TGTGCCAGCAGTTTACAGGATAGCAATCAGCCCCAGCATTTT.